This T cell receptor (beta chain) was found in a study of T cell repertoires in urothelial bladder cancer. The study's findings and limits: Urothelial carcinoma specimens: median approximately 6,000 T cells versus over 25,000 in benign. One T-cell clone reached up to about 17% of carcinoma infiltrating lymphocytes. Carcinoma specimens had median roughly 2.2% tumor infiltrating lymphocytes, benign 12%.

The repertoire was sequenced with immunoSEQ multiplex PCR; TCRdb's copy has only in-frame clones and lacks some. Here the sample spans 2,000 to 2,500 clones, around 68% being singletons. On this clone: The target antigen is unknown.

Germline V gene lookup returns CDR1 WSHSY and CDR2 SAAADI. CDR3 length equals 12 residues. Between the trimmed V and J ends, which lost 6 bases and 4 bases, there was a span of 9 bases. The sequencing input was bladder tissue. The sequence was obtained from a human donor with a benign inflammatory bladder lesion. The rearrangement links TRBV10-2 to TRBJ2-5; the D is unclear. In DNA, the CDR3 is TGCGCCAGCAGCCAAGGAGTAGAGACCCAGTACTTC. Protein product: CASSQGVETQYF.